This passage covers 21 T cell receptor delta chains from one sample sequenced in a study of in vitro expanded adult blood gammadelta T cells. TCRdb processed the 5' RACE reads again with the CATT caller. This sample carries a few hundred delta-chain clones, about 28% of them seen once, and the ten largest clones take around 60%. Their antigens remain unidentified. After expansion, live CD3+ TCRgammadelta+ Vgamma9+ Vdelta2+ T cells were sorted by FACS. PBMC were pulsed for one day with 8 to 10 nM HMBPP, then washed three times. Expansion lasted about 14 days, and IL-2 was replenished every 3 to 4 days. The starting material was gamma-delta T cells from peripheral blood expanded in culture, obtained from an in vitro culture stimulated with HMBPP. These receptors originate from an adult in good health.

A word on this clone: This likely traces to a read error, being one base from a far larger clone. V and J are TRDV2 and TRDJ1; possibly TRDD2 for D (6 bases). This CDR3 is built from 20 residues. Germline V lookup: CDR1 GEAIGNYY, CDR2 EKD. The chain's CDR3 is CACDTVRVLHAGPDTNKLIF. The CDR3 DNA follows: TGTGCCTGTGACACCGTTCGTGTCCTACACGCCGGGCCCGACACCAATAAACTCATCTTT.

Turning to this clone: A far larger clone is a single base away, which makes a read error likely. The chain carries TRDV2 and TRDJ1, with TRDD3 identical over 11 bases. Germline V gene lookup returns CDR1 GEAIGNYY and CDR2 EKD. The length of the CDR3 is 21 residues. The J segment lost 3 bases and the V segment lost 1 base, leaving 21 bases of the junction unmatched. This chain's CDR3 is CACDTPFLGDTKREYSDKLIF. CDR3 coding DNA: TGTGCCTGTGACACGCCCTTTCTGGGGGATACAAAGCGGGAGTACTCCGATAAACTCATCTTT.

Regarding this clone: This likely reflects a read error, since a far larger clone is one base away. Distinct nucleotide sequences in the sample also encode this CDR3. V is TRDV2 and J is TRDJ1, with 7 bases aligning to TRDD3. CDR3 length equals 16 residues. In germline, CDR1 is GEAIGNYY, CDR2 EKD. The CDR3 nucleotides are TGTGCCTGCGACACCGTCTGGGATACTGGGGCCGATAAACTCATCTTT. Amino acids: CACDTVWDTGADKLIF.

Relative to its sample, this clone is hyperexpanded. Other nucleotide sequences in the sample specify the same CDR3. The V and J genes are TRDV2 and TRDJ2; 9 bases match TRDD3. The CDR3 runs 22 residues. Trimming at V came to 2 bases and at J to 0 bases, leaving 21 bases not matched to a gene. Germline V gene sequence: CDR1 GEAIGNYY, CDR2 EKD. CDR3 protein: CACDSLLGETPHQTSLTAQLFF. In DNA form, the CDR3 reads TGTGCCTGTGACAGCTTACTGGGGGAGACTCCCCATCAGACCTCTTTGACAGCACAACTCTTCTTT.

This clone is hyperexpanded within its sample. Additional DNA sequences in this sample encode the identical CDR3. The chain recombines TRDV2 with TRDJ1, with 11 bases fitting TRDD3. J was trimmed by 9 bases and V by 2 bases; bases with no gene match: 25. CDR3 length: 20 residues. Germline V gives CDR1 GEAIGNYY, CDR2 EKD. CDR3 nucleotides: TGTGCCTGTGACAAGGTCCGACAAGACTGGGGGATAGAACTCAGATACGAACTCATCTTT. Protein sequence: CACDKVRQDWGIELRYELIF.

Concerning this clone itself: This DNA translates differently at residue 11 from the TCRdb protein, which is that of a much larger clone; a read error is likely, and the protein shown is the DNA's own translation. The chain uses TRDV2 and TRDJ1; 8 bases are a match to TRDD3. J gave up 7 bases and V 3 bases, and 12 bases lay outside the gene matches. The length of the CDR3 is 15 residues. The germline gives CDR1 GEAIGNYY, CDR2 EKD. The CDR3: CACDGPLGAQVKLIF. The CDR3 DNA follows: TGTGCCTGTGACGGACCACTGGGGGCCCAGGTTAAACTCATCTTT.

Concerning this clone itself: A far larger clone is just one base off, so this is likely a read error. This chain connects TRDV2 to TRDJ1; 12 positions agree with TRDD3. Germline V gene data show CDR1 as GEAIGNYY and CDR2 as EKD. CDR3 length: 19 amino acids. The CDR3 DNA reads as TGTGCCCGTGACACCCTGGGGGATACGCGCATTACCCCCACCGATAAACTCATCTTT. Its protein product is CARDTLGDTRITPTDKLIF.

This clone was detected only a few times. This may be a read error, as it is one base from a much larger clone. The same CDR3 is also encoded by other DNA sequences in this sample. The J gene is TRDJ1, the V gene TRDV2; 9 bases map to TRDD3. Germline-derived CDR1 and CDR2 are GEAIGNYY and EKD. The CDR3 is made up of 18 amino acids. For the CDR3, the DNA is TGTGCCTGTGACACCGTGCAAACTGGGGGACCCTACACTGATAAACTCATCTTT. It yields the protein CACDTVQTGGPYTDKLIF.

Of note for this clone: One end of the junction fails to match germline, which may point to a read error. The chain links TRDV2 to TRDJ1; 9 bases match TRDD3. Germline loops: CDR1 GEAIGNYY, CDR2 EKD. The CDR3 has 13 residues. The CDR3 DNA follows: TGTGCCTGTGACCTACTGGGGGAACCTAAACTCACCTTT. Amino acids: CACDLLGEPKLTF.

Remarks on this clone: A far larger clone differs by one base, so this is likely a read error. The J gene is TRDJ1, the V gene TRDV2; D unresolved. Deletions cut 0 bases from V and 0 bases from J, with 25 bases between. Per germline, CDR1 GEAIGNYY and CDR2 EKD. The CDR3 has 20 amino acids. As DNA, the CDR3 is TGTGCCTGTGACACCGTTCGTGTCCCACACGCCGGGCCCGACACCGATAAACTCATCTTT. The encoded protein is CACDTVRVPHAGPDTDKLIF.

A word on this clone: A read error is the likely source, as a far larger clone sits one nucleotide away. CDR3 sequence: CACDTVSVLGNTESWDTRQMFF. DNA of the CDR3: TGTGCCTGTGACACCGTTAGTGTTCTGGGGAATACGGAGTCCTGGGACACCCGACAGATGTTTTTC. The V gene is TRDV2, the J gene TRDJ3; tentatively, D is TRDD3 (6 bases). Germline values: CDR1 GEAIGNYY, CDR2 EKD. The CDR3 has 22 residues. Trimming pared 0 bases from V and 1 base from J, leaving 24 bases between.

By proportion, this clone is large. Additional DNA sequences in this sample encode the identical CDR3. The chain links TRDV2 to TRDJ1, with TRDD3 matching over 12 bases. The V gene's germline CDR1 is GEAIGNYY and CDR2 EKD. V lost 0 bases and J lost 1; bases outside the gene matches: 11. This CDR3 contains 19 residues. The chain's CDR3 is CACDTLGDTRITPTDKLIF. The CDR3 DNA is TGTGCCTGTGACACCCTGGGGGATACGCGCATTACCCCCACCGATAAACTCATCTTT.

Sample share makes this clone large. This specimen includes other DNA sequences encoding the same CDR3. The chain combines TRDV2 with TRDJ1, with 7 positions matching TRDD3. CDR1 is GEAIGNYY and CDR2 is EKD in the germline V gene. Trimming took 0 bases from V and 0 from J; bases not matched to a gene: 6. This CDR3 is built from 16 residues. The CDR3 region is CACDTLLGPNTDKLIF. For the CDR3, the DNA is TGTGCCTGTGACACCTTACTGGGGCCGAACACCGATAAACTCATCTTT.

The CDR3 bases are TGTGCCTGTGACACCTTCTCGATAGGACTGGGGGAGAATAGAACCGATAAACTCATCTTT. Amino acids: CACDTFSIGLGENRTDKLIF. The chain uses TRDV2 and TRDJ1; 9 bases are a match to TRDD3. The V gene's germline CDR1 is GEAIGNYY and CDR2 EKD. The J segment lost 2 bases and the V segment lost 0 bases, leaving 18 bases of the junction unmatched. The CDR3 is 20 residues long.

As for this clone: A far larger clone is off by one base, so a read error is likely. The chain combines TRDV2 with TRDJ1; a possible D gene is TRDD3 (6 bases). The V end was cut by 1 base, the J end by 0 bases, with 29 bases between. CDR1 and CDR2 from the germline V gene are GEAIGNYY and EKD. The CDR3 has 21 amino acids. CDR3 DNA: TGTGCCTGTGACACGCCCTTTCTGGTGGATACAAAGCGGGAGTACACCGATAAACTCATCTTT. Its protein is CACDTPFLVDTKREYTDKLIF.

Concerning this clone itself: One base separates it from a far larger clone, so it is likely a read error. The chain combines TRDV2 with TRDJ1, with D perhaps matching TRDD3 (5 bases). CDR3 length: 17 residues. The germline V gene has CDR1 GEAIGNYY and CDR2 EKD. V dropped 3 bases and J dropped 1 base, with 20 bases sitting between them. CDR3 sequence: CACDPVMGPQVTDKLIF. The CDR3 nucleotides are TGTGCCTGTGACCCTGTAATGGGGCCTCAGGTCACCGATAAACTCATCTTT.

Of note for this clone: Possible read error: a much larger clone is one base away. The gene calls are TRDV2 and TRDJ1; 11 nucleotides align to TRDD3. The CDR3 covers 20 residues. Per germline, CDR1 GEAIGNYY and CDR2 EKD. CDR3 DNA sequence: TGTGCCTGTGACACCGTTCATCTATCCGGTGGGGGATACGCAACCGATAAACGCATCTTT. This codes for CACDTVHLSGGGYATDKRIF.

With respect to this clone: A far larger clone is one nucleotide away, so this likely arose from a read error. Other DNA sequences in the same sample also yield this CDR3. The rearrangement uses TRDV2 and TRDJ3; D unresolved. CDR1 is GEAIGNYY, CDR2 EKD, per germline. The CDR3 is 16 residues long. V lost 4 bases and J lost 5, with 14 bases in between. CDR3 sequence reads: CACEDLAGGDTRQMFF. As DNA, the CDR3 is TGTGCCTGTGAGGACCTAGCGGGCGGGGACACCCGACAGATGTTTTTC.

A word on this clone: A far larger clone is a single base away, which makes a read error likely. The chain joins TRDV2 to TRDJ1, with 7 bases lining up with TRDD3. Per germline, CDR1 GEAIGNYY and CDR2 EKD. The CDR3 length is 17 residues. V dropped 1 base and J dropped 0; count of bases not matched to a gene: 10. CDR3 residues: CACDTPLLGMDTDKLIF. In nucleotides, the CDR3 is TGTGCCTGTGACACTCCCTTACTGGGGATGGACACCGATAAACTCATCTTT.

By sample share, this clone is medium-sized. The chain combines TRDV2 with TRDJ1; 8 bases line up with TRDD3. With V trimmed by 0 bases and J by 0 bases, 14 bases remained unmatched. Germline-derived CDR1 and CDR2 are GEAIGNYY and EKD. The CDR3 runs to 19 residues. CDR3 protein: CACDTIKVSGGPYTDKLIF. The CDR3 bases are TGTGCCTGTGACACCATTAAGGTATCTGGGGGACCGTACACCGATAAACTCATCTTT.

With regard to this clone: With only one base between it and a far larger clone, this is likely a read error. This chain connects TRDV2 to TRDJ1, with D maybe TRDD3 (6 bases). The CDR3 contains 17 residues. Germline lookup yields CDR1 GEAIGNYY and CDR2 EKD. Trimming stripped 2 bases from V and 1 base from J, with 19 bases between. The CDR3 protein is CACDKVGGTPRTDKLIF. In DNA, the CDR3 is TGTGCCTGTGACAAGGTGGGGGGTACGCCCCGCACCGATAAACTCATCTTT.